The T cell receptor beta chain described here comes from a study of CD8 T cells in Susac syndrome. Whole-study results and caveats: The study identified about seventeen and five Susac-specific public clones in total CD8+ and CD8+ TEMRA repertoires.

Germline V CDR1 and CDR2: DFQATT, SNEGSKA (reference sequence). The length of the CDR3 is 15 residues. The V end lost 6 bases, the J end lost 10 bases, and 28 bases lay between the germline ends. RNA in amounts of about 0.5 to 1 ug was reverse transcribed with random hexamers. From the immunoSEQ multiplex PCR reads, TCRdb called clonotypes with MiXCR, one entry per CDR3 protein. The top ten clones hold roughly 0.8% of a sample with 56,000 or so distinct CDR3 sequences, over 90% of them seen once. With respect to this clonotype: What it binds is unknown.

Sequencing of TCR beta, carried out with a high-throughput approach, was applied to CD8+ and CD4+ T cells from the blood. Specimen: CD8+ T cells from PBMCs. V is TRBV20-1 and J is TRBJ2-7, with D perhaps TRBD2 (7 bases). The sequence was obtained from a human donor with Susac syndrome. CDR3 sequence (DNA): TGCAGTGCGATCCCCCTTGCTAGGGGGGGAACAGAACAGTACTTC. Its protein is CSAIPLARGGTEQYF.